This TCR beta chain was obtained from a study of blood T cell repertoires in COVID-19. The overall study: PBMCs, B-cell-depleted T cells, or T cells were the source of the cDNA or gDNA that made up the material.

The CDR3 runs to 15 residues. V trimming: 7 bases; J trimming: 3 bases; junction bases outside the gene matches: 7. Germline CDR1 and CDR2: MDHEN and SYDVKM. Original methodology: Amplifying reference gene primers gave estimates of nucleated cell counts. Measured with immunoSEQ multiplex PCR; TCRdb has only the in-frame clones, and not every one. The V and J calls and clone size are taken from that table; D and trimming were inferred from the DNA. The sample yields approximately 150,000 clones, about 86% seen once. This clonotype was sampled from a man in his 70s with active or convalescent COVID-19. Sequencing used peripheral blood. The gene calls are TRBV28 and TRBJ2-3; 10 nucleotides agree with TRBD2. CDR3 nucleotides: TGTGCCAGCAATCTAGCGGGAGAGGGGACAGATACGCAGTATTTT. Protein: CASNLAGEGTDTQYF. Looking up the rest from reference TRBV28 and TRBJ2-3 gives the full variable domain: DVKVTQSSRYLVKRTGEKVFLECVQDMDHENMFWYRQDPGLGLRLIYFSYDVKMKEKGDIPEGYSVSREKKERFSLILESASTNQTSMYLCASNLAGEGTDTQYFGPGTRLTVL.